This T cell receptor (beta chain) emerged from a study of CD8 T cells in Susac syndrome. With random hexamers, reverse transcription was performed on about 0.5 to 1 ug of RNA. Across 54 Vbeta and 13 Jbeta, immunoSEQ multiplex PCR amplified TCR beta CDR3. TCRdb independently ran MiXCR on the immunoSEQ multiplex PCR reads; one entry per CDR3 protein. Here the sample spans roughly 120,000 distinct CDR3 sequences, around 96% being singletons. The healthy controls were matched to patients by age and sex. Germline V CDR1 and CDR2: SGHRS, YFSETQ. This CDR3 contains 16 residues. V dropped 4 bases and J dropped 2 bases, with 19 bases sitting between them.

The V call is TRBV5-1, the J call TRBJ2-7, with D possibly TRBD1 on 7 matching bases. The source is a human donor in good health. The sequenced material came from CD4+ T cells from PBMCs. Here the CDR3 reads CASSQGGGQTTYEQYF. For the CDR3, the DNA is TGCGCCAGCAGCCAAGGAGGGGGACAGACGACCTACGAGCAGTACTTC.